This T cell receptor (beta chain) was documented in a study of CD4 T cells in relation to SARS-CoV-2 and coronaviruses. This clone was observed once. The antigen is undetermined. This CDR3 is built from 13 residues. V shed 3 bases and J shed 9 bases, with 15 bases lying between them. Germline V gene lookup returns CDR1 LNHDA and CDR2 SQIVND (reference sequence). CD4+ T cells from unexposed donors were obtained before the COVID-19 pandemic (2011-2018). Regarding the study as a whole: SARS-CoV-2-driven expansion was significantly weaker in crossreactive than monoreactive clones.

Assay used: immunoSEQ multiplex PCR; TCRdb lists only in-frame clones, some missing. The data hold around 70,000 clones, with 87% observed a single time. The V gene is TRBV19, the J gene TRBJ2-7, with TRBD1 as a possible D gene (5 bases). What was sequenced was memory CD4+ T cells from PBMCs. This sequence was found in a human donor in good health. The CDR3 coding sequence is TGTGCCAGTAGTATGGGGATCAGGGCCGGGCAGTACTTC. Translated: CASSMGIRAGQYF. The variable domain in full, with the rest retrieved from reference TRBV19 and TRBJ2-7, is DGGITQSPKYLFRKEGQNVTLSCEQNLNHDAMYWYRQDPGQGLRLIYYSQIVNDFQKGDIAEGYSVSREKKESFPLTVTSAQKNPTAFYLCASSMGIRAGQYFGPGTRLTVT.